The 4 T cell receptor beta chains in this list originate from one sample, sequenced in a study of T cell changes during pregnancy in multiple sclerosis. Measured with immunoSEQ multiplex PCR; TCRdb has only the in-frame clones, and not every one. The sample lists 90,000 or so clones; 92% were seen once. This specimen was peripheral blood, taken in the first trimester of pregnancy. These receptors all stem from a female donor with multiple sclerosis, enrolled in a pregnancy study.

V and J are TRBV13 and TRBJ2-7; D uncertain. V lost 4 bases, J lost 2 bases, and 18 bases lay in between. CDR1 and CDR2 from the germline V gene are PRHDT and FYEKMQ (reference sequence). This CDR3 is 16 amino acids long. The CDR3 reads CASSSGPWSDAYEQYF. DNA of the CDR3: TGTGCCAGCAGCTCCGGCCCTTGGAGCGATGCCTACGAGCAGTACTTC. The entire variable domain, with the rest obtained from reference TRBV13 and TRBJ2-7, is as follows: AAGVIQSPRHLIKEKRETATLKCYPIPRHDTVYWYQQGPGQDPQFLISFYEKMQSDKGSIPDRFSAQQFSDYHSELNMSSLELGDSALYFCASSSGPWSDAYEQYFGPGTRLTVT.

V gene TRBV30 combines with J gene TRBJ1-2, with D unclear. The V end lost 3 bases, the J end lost 6 bases, and 5 bases lay between the germline ends. This CDR3 spans 10 amino acids. Looked up from germline, CDR1 is GTSNPN and CDR2 is SVGIG (reference sequence). The CDR3 here is CAWRPDGYTF. The CDR3 DNA reads as TGTGCCTGGAGGCCAGATGGCTACACCTTC. The whole variable domain, remainder taken from reference TRBV30 and TRBJ1-2, is SQTIHQWPATLVQPVGSPLSLECTVEGTSNPNLYWYRQAAGRGLQLLFYSVGIGQISSEVPQNLSASRPQDRQFILSSKKLLLSDSGFYLCAWRPDGYTFGSGTRLTVV.

The rearrangement uses TRBV9 and TRBJ2-5; a possible D gene is TRBD1 (6 bases). The CDR3 spans 12 residues. V gave up 1 base and J gave up 12 bases, with 13 bases separating them. CDR1 is SGDLS, CDR2 YYNGEE, per germline. For the CDR3, the DNA is TGTGCCAGCAGCGTACTAACAGGACAGAAGTACTTC. Amino acids: CASSVLTGQKYF.

The V call is TRBV18, the J call TRBJ2-5; D is unclear. V was cut by 4 bases and J by 3 bases, with 3 bases left in between. The CDR3 runs 11 residues. Germline V gives CDR1 KGHSH, CDR2 LQKENI. This CDR3 is CASSLEETQYF. The CDR3 DNA reads TGTGCCAGCTCACTCGAAGAGACCCAGTACTTC.